The 21 T cell receptor beta chains given below trace back to one sample, sequenced in a study of cytomegalovirus exposure and HLA in healthy donors. Primers: 60 Vbeta forward and 13 Jbeta reverse. Some clones are missing from TCRdb's copy, which holds only in-frame ones; the method was immunoSEQ multiplex PCR. The sample has under 70,000 clones, about nine tenths seen once. Input material: PBMCs. The origin of the receptors is a young woman in good health and CMV-seronegative.

J is TRBJ2-1 and V is TRBV5-6; possibly TRBD1 for D (7 bases). Germline V gene sequence: CDR1 SGHDT, CDR2 YYEEEE. V lost 3 bases and J lost 3, with 25 bases in between. The CDR3 spans 19 residues. In nucleotides, the CDR3 is TGTGCCAGCAGCTGGGGCTGGAGGGGGCGCAGGGAGCGCTACAATGAGCAGTTCTTC. Encoded protein: CASSWGWRGRRERYNEQFF.

The genes are TRBV5-1 and TRBJ2-5, with 7 nucleotides matching TRBD2. The junction had 11 bases not matched to a gene; V was cut back by 1 base and J by 2 bases. Germline V gives CDR1 SGHRS, CDR2 YFSETQ. The length of the CDR3 is 17 residues. The CDR3 DNA reads as TGCGCCAGCAGCTTGTCGTTTCTGGCTAGCGGACAAGAGACCCAGTACTTC. Translating it yields CASSLSFLASGQETQYF.

The J gene is TRBJ2-7, the V gene TRBV27; possible D gene TRBD2, 5 bases. The CDR3 length is 14 residues. Trimming took off 5 bases at V and 2 bases at J, with 13 bases between the two ends. Germline CDR1 reads MNHEY; CDR2 reads SMNVEV (reference sequence). The CDR3 DNA reads TGTGCCAGCAGTCCCTCGTTCGGGACCTACGAGCAGTACTTC. It is translated as CASSPSFGTYEQYF.

This chain uses TRBV28 with TRBJ2-7; 8 nucleotides agree with TRBD2. Germline trimming cut 6 bases from V and 4 bases from J; bases unmatched to any gene: 5. CDR1 is MDHEN and CDR2 is SYDVKM in the germline V gene. The CDR3 runs to 13 residues. In DNA, the CDR3 is TGTGCCAGCAGGTCTAGCGGGCGGTACGAGCAGTACTTC. Translation gives CASRSSGRYEQYF.

This chain uses TRBV7-8 with TRBJ2-1, with D hard to call. Per germline, CDR1 SGHVS and CDR2 FQNEAQ. CDR3 length equals 15 residues. Between the trimmed V and J ends, which lost 1 base and 4 bases, there was a span of 11 bases. DNA of the CDR3: TGTGCCAGCAGCTTAGGGCGGAGTAAGTACAATGAGCAGTTCTTC. Translated: CASSLGRSKYNEQFF.

V gene TRBV7-6 combines with J gene TRBJ2-7; possible D gene TRBD1, 6 bases. Germline V lookup: CDR1 SGHVS, CDR2 FNYEAQ. This CDR3 comprises 17 residues. V gave up 1 base and J gave up 3 bases, with 19 bases separating them. Here the CDR3 DNA reads TGTGCCAGCAGCTTAGTACCCCCGGGGCAGGGGCACTACGAGCAGTACTTC. Translating it yields CASSLVPPGQGHYEQYF.

This clone has a handful of counts. The V gene is TRBV11-2, the J gene TRBJ2-5; possibly TRBD2 for D (6 bases). The CDR3 consists of 16 residues. V lost 1 base, J lost 2 bases, and 14 bases lay in between. The V gene's germline CDR1 is SGHAT and CDR2 FQNNGV. DNA for the CDR3: TGTGCCAGCAGCTTAGGAGTCTCGGGGGTACAAGAGACCCAGTACTTC. Translated: CASSLGVSGVQETQYF.

The CDR3 sequence is CASSQRGGVEQFF. The CDR3 DNA is TGTGCCAGCAGCCAAAGGGGGGGGGTAGAGCAGTTCTTC. The chain uses TRBV7-8 and TRBJ2-1, with D possibly TRBD2 on 7 matching bases. The CDR3 covers 13 residues. CDR1 and CDR2 from the germline V gene are SGHVS and FQNEAQ. The V gene lost 5 bases and the J gene lost 10 bases, with 15 bases spanning the gap.

This clone occurred a few times. V is TRBV4-3 and J is TRBJ2-1, with 8 bases fitting TRBD1. V trimming: 4 bases; J trimming: 9 bases; junction bases outside the gene matches: 11. The germline V gene encodes CDR1 LGHNA and CDR2 YSLEER. The CDR3 runs 15 residues. This CDR3 is CASSPGTGTILEQFF. CDR3 nucleotides: TGCGCCAGCAGCCCCGGGACAGGTACGATTCTTGAGCAGTTCTTC.

The chain joins TRBV7-9 to TRBJ2-7; 9 bases are shared with TRBD1. The CDR3 runs to 13 residues. The ends lost 1 base at V and 6 bases at J; junction bases unmatched: 1. From germline, CDR1 is SEHNR and CDR2 FQNEAQ (reference sequence). CDR3 nucleotide sequence: TGTGCCAGCAGCTTAGGGACAGGGGCCGAGCAGTACTTC. Its translation: CASSLGTGAEQYF.

This clone has a single count. The chain joins TRBV4-1 to TRBJ2-7; 10 nucleotides line up with TRBD2. CDR3 length: 15 amino acids. V shed 0 bases, J shed 7 bases, and the junction held 6 bases outside the gene matches. Per the germline V gene, CDR1 is MGHRA and CDR2 is YSYEKL. CDR3 loop: CASSQDLAGEWEQYF. The CDR3 DNA reads as TGCGCCAGCAGCCAAGATCTAGCGGGAGAGTGGGAGCAGTACTTC.

This chain links TRBV30 with TRBJ1-4; 8 nucleotides line up with TRBD1. The germline V gene encodes CDR1 GTSNPN and CDR2 SVGIG (reference sequence). The CDR3 totals 16 residues. After removal of 0 bases from V and 4 bases from J, the junction contained 7 bases not matched to a gene. DNA for the CDR3: TGTGCCTGGAGTGTAACTTATACAGGGGGTAATGAAAAACTGTTTTTT. Translated, it gives CAWSVTYTGGNEKLFF.

The chain combines TRBV6-6 with TRBJ1-6, with 11 bases that match TRBD1. Trimming removed 5 bases from V and 7 bases from J; junction bases left unmatched: 4. The CDR3 extends over 15 amino acids. Germline V lookup: CDR1 MNHNY, CDR2 SVGAGI (reference sequence). This CDR3 is CASSIRDRGNSPLHF. The CDR3 region has the DNA TGTGCCAGCAGTATCAGGGACAGGGGGAATTCACCCCTCCACTTT.

CDR3 sequence reads: CASSPGLAGGVSEQFF. CDR3 DNA sequence: TGTGCCAGCTCACCCGGACTAGCGGGAGGAGTAAGTGAGCAGTTCTTC. This rearrangement joins TRBV18 to TRBJ2-1, with TRBD2 matching over 14 bases. This CDR3 comprises 16 residues. V shed 3 bases, J shed 9 bases, and the junction held 7 bases outside the gene matches. In germline, CDR1 is KGHSH, CDR2 LQKENI. Full variable domain (missing parts from reference TRBV18 and TRBJ2-1): NAGVMQNPRHLVRRRGQEARLRCSPMKGHSHVYWYRQLPEEGLKFMVYLQKENIIDESGMPKERFSAEFPKEGPSILRIQQVVRGDSAAYFCASSPGLAGGVSEQFFGPGTRLTVL.

The chain is built from TRBV5-1 and TRBJ2-7; weak D call: TRBD1 (5 bases). Germline assignment: CDR1 SGHRS and CDR2 YFSETQ. The V end was cut by 2 bases, the J end by 2 bases, with 17 bases between. The CDR3 runs to 16 residues. For the CDR3, the DNA is TGCGCCAGCAGCTTTGGCATTTTTACAGGACCCTACGAGCAGTACTTC. Translation gives CASSFGIFTGPYEQYF. The full variable domain, with the rest looked up from reference TRBV5-1 and TRBJ2-7, is KAGVTQTPRYLIKTRGQQVTLSCSPISGHRSVSWYQQTPGQGLQFLFEYFSETQRNKGNFPGRFSGRQFSNSRSEMNVSTLELGDSALYLCASSFGIFTGPYEQYFGPGTRLTVT.

The V and J genes are TRBV6-5 and TRBJ1-1; tentative D call: TRBD1 (5 bases). Per germline, CDR1 MNHEY and CDR2 SVGAGI. This CDR3 has 15 residues. V dropped 6 bases and J dropped 7 bases, with 21 bases sitting between them. CDR3 loop: CASRPSGRERIEAFF. DNA for the CDR3: TGTGCCAGCAGGCCGTCGGGACGGGAGAGGATTGAAGCTTTCTTT.

Here the CDR3 reads CASGQHRDPTGNTIYF. The DNA for the CDR3 is TGTGCTAGTGGCCAACACAGGGACCCTACTGGAAACACCATATATTTT. This rearrangement joins TRBV12-5 to TRBJ1-3; TRBD1 is a possible D gene (6 bases). The CDR3 has 16 amino acids. Germline CDR1 reads LGHNT; CDR2 reads FRNRAP. The V and J ends lost 6 bases and 2 bases respectively, with 17 bases between them.

Concerning this clone itself: Other DNA sequences in this sample translate to the same CDR3. The J gene is TRBJ1-1, the V gene TRBV7-9, with D unclear. Per germline, CDR1 SEHNR and CDR2 FQNEAQ (reference sequence). With 0 bases removed from V and 5 bases from J, the gap between germline ends came to 10 bases. CDR3 length: 14 amino acids. The CDR3 loop is CASSLAQTVTEAFF. The CDR3 DNA sequence: TGTGCCAGCAGCTTAGCGCAAACAGTAACTGAAGCTTTCTTT.

This clone was detected only once. The junction differs from germline at one of its ends, possibly a read error. V is TRBV6-4 and J is TRBJ2-2; 8 positions agree with TRBD1. Looked up from germline, CDR1 is MRHNA and CDR2 is SNTAGT. CDR3 size: 15 residues. CDR3 protein: CASSDGQGDTGGLFF. Here the CDR3 DNA reads TGTGCCAGCAGCGACGGACAGGGTGACACCGGGGGGCTGTTTTTT.

The chain combines TRBV11-2 with TRBJ2-2, with a possible D match to TRBD2 (5 bases). The CDR3 runs to 18 residues. CDR1 SGHAT and CDR2 FQNNGV come from the germline V gene. V was shortened by 0 bases and J by 1 base, with 15 bases between the two germline ends. The CDR3 reads CASSLDTGKAGNTGELFF. CDR3 nucleotide sequence: TGTGCCAGCAGCTTAGATACGGGAAAAGCAGGGAACACCGGGGAGCTGTTTTTT.

This clone occurred once. The chain joins TRBV27 to TRBJ2-5; D perhaps matches TRBD1 (5 bases). Trimming cost V 6 bases and J 3 bases, with 11 bases left between them. CDR3 length: 13 amino acids. The germline gives CDR1 MNHEY, CDR2 SMNVEV (reference sequence). In DNA form, the CDR3 reads TGTGCCAGCAGGTCTGAGACAGAAGAGACCCAGTACTTC. Amino acids: CASRSETEETQYF.